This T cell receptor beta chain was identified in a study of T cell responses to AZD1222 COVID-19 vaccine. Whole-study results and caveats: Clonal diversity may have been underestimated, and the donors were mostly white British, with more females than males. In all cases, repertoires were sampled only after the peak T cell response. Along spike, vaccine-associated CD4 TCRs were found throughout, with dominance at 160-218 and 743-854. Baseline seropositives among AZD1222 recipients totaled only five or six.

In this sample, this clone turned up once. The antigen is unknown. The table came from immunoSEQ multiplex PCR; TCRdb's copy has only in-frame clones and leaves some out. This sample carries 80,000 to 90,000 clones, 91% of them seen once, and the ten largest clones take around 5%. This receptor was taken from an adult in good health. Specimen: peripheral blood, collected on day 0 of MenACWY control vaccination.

The CDR3 coding sequence is TGTGCCACCTTAGCGGGAGTCTCAGATACGCAGTATTTT. It translates to CATLAGVSDTQYF. The gene calls are TRBV28 and TRBJ2-3; the match to TRBD2 covers 9 bases. Germline CDR1 MDHEN, CDR2 SYDVKM. V lost 10 bases and J lost 4; bases outside the gene matches: 6. CDR3 length: 13 residues.